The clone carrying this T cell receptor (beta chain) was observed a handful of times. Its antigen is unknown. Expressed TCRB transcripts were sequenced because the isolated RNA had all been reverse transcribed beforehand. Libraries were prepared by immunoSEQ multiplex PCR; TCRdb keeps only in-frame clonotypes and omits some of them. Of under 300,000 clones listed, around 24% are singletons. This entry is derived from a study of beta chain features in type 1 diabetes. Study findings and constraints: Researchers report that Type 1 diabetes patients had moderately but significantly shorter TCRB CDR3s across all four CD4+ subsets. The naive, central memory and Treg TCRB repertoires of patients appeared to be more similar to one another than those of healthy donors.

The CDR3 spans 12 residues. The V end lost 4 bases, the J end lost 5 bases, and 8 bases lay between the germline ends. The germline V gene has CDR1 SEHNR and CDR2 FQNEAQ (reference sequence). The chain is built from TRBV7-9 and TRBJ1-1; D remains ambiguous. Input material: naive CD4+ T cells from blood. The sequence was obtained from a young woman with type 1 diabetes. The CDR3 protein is CASSYAGTEAFF. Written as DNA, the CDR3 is TGTGCCAGCAGCTACGCGGGGACTGAAGCTTTCTTT.